What follows are 26 T cell receptor beta chains derived from one specimen sequenced in a study of shared clonotypes between healthy human individuals. TCRdb's copy holds only in-frame clones and misses some; the assay was immunoSEQ multiplex PCR. The sample includes roughly 170,000 clones, around 63% of them seen just once. Sequencing used memory CD4+ T cells sorted from blood. As for subset: CD45RA-negative fraction. These receptors were collected from a man aged 25-45 years in good health.

In this sample, this clone turned up many times. J is TRBJ2-3 and V is TRBV5-1; no firm D call. Germline V gene data show CDR1 as SGHRS and CDR2 as YFSETQ. The CDR3 totals 14 residues. Trimming left V 0 bases short and J 5 bases short, with 10 bases between. The CDR3: CASSLATPRDTQYF. As DNA, the CDR3 is TGCGCCAGCAGCTTGGCCACCCCCCGAGATACGCAGTATTTT.

The CDR3: CASSEVGGTYEQYF. The CDR3 DNA reads TGTGCCAGCAGTGAAGTAGGGGGAACCTACGAGCAGTACTTC. This chain connects TRBV6-1 to TRBJ2-7; TRBD1 might be the D (6 bases). V lost 1 base and J 2 bases, leaving 9 bases between the germline ends. The germline CDR1 and CDR2 sequences are MNHNS and SASEGT. This CDR3 is built from 14 residues.

The CDR3 nucleotides are TGTGCCAGCAGTTATTTACAGGAACCCTACGAGCAGTACTTC. This encodes CASSYLQEPYEQYF. The chain uses TRBV6-5 and TRBJ2-7; D is possibly TRBD1 (5 bases). The V end was cut by 3 bases, the J end by 2 bases, with 11 bases between. The CDR3 is 14 residues long. Germline loops: CDR1 MNHEY, CDR2 SVGAGI.

This clone was seen at least ten times. The V call is TRBV5-4, the J call TRBJ2-3; 8 nucleotides align to TRBD2. This CDR3 is built from 16 residues. The ends lost 2 bases at V and 0 bases at J; junction bases unmatched: 5. Germline CDR1 reads SGHNT; CDR2 reads YYREEE (reference sequence). CDR3 loop: CASSLYSGTSTDTQYF. CDR3 nucleotide sequence: TGTGCCAGCAGCTTATATAGCGGGACTAGCACAGATACGCAGTATTTT.

The CDR3 reads CASSPQDTGELFF. The CDR3 DNA sequence: TGTGCCAGCAGCCCACAGGACACCGGGGAGCTGTTTTTT. V usage is TRBV11-2 and J usage is TRBJ2-2; maybe TRBD1 (5 bases). The CDR3 loop spans 13 amino acids. Germline lookup yields CDR1 SGHAT and CDR2 FQNNGV. The V end lost 5 bases, the J end lost 3 bases, and 7 bases lay between the germline ends.

The chain uses TRBV25-1 and TRBJ1-4, with TRBD1 matching 7 bases. Germline CDR1 and CDR2: MGHDK and SYGVNS. CDR3 size: 16 residues. V was clipped by 4 bases and J by 5 bases; unmatched bases: 10. CDR3 residues: CASSALKQGTNEKLFF. The DNA for the CDR3 is TGTGCCAGCAGTGCCCTTAAACAGGGGACGAATGAAAAACTGTTTTTT.

This sequence joins TRBV7-9 and TRBJ2-7; unclear D gene. Germline CDR1 is SEHNR and CDR2 is FQNEAQ (reference sequence). Trimming left V 3 bases short and J 0 bases short, with 9 bases between. This CDR3 has 14 amino acids. In nucleotides, the CDR3 is TGTGCCAGCAGCTTTAGTAGCCACTCCTACGAGCAGTACTTC. This encodes CASSFSSHSYEQYF.

The chain has TRBV7-2 and TRBJ2-2, with 8 bases matching TRBD1. CDR1 SGHTA and CDR2 FQGNSA come from the germline V gene. CDR3 size: 14 residues. V shed 5 bases, J shed 6 bases, and the junction held 5 bases outside the gene matches. CDR3 nucleotide sequence: TGTGCCAGCAGCCCGGGACAGGTGGCCGGGGAGCTGTTTTTT. It specifies CASSPGQVAGELFF.

This clone appeared a few times. This sequence joins TRBV19 and TRBJ2-1; 7 bases map to TRBD2. The CDR3 is 14 amino acids. Germline V CDR1 and CDR2: LNHDA, SQIVND (reference sequence). The ends lost 5 bases at V and 3 bases at J; junction bases unmatched: 4. CDR3 DNA: TGTGCCAGTAGTGGGGCTAGCGGCTACAATGAGCAGTTCTTC. This translates into CASSGASGYNEQFF. Full variable domain (outside the CDR3, taken from reference TRBV19 and TRBJ2-1): DGGITQSPKYLFRKEGQNVTLSCEQNLNHDAMYWYRQDPGQGLRLIYYSQIVNDFQKGDIAEGYSVSREKKESFPLTVTSAQKNPTAFYLCASSGASGYNEQFFGPGTRLTVL.

The gene calls are TRBV4-2 and TRBJ2-2, with unresolved D. This CDR3 region has 14 residues. The germline V gene encodes CDR1 LGHNA and CDR2 YNFKEQ. V lost 0 bases, J lost 5 bases, and 7 bases lay in between. The CDR3 DNA sequence: TGTGCCAGCAGCCAAGAAGGACGGACCGGGGAGCTGTTTTTT. Amino acids: CASSQEGRTGELFF.

The rearrangement uses TRBV6-5 and TRBJ2-7; D is tentatively TRBD1 or TRBD2 (5 bases each). The germline CDR1 and CDR2 sequences are MNHEY and SVGAGI. V was trimmed by 5 bases and J by 2 bases, leaving 13 bases between them. This CDR3 is 14 amino acids long. CDR3: CASSTPGATYEQYF. The CDR3 DNA is TGTGCCAGCAGTACTCCCGGGGCAACCTACGAGCAGTACTTC.

The V gene is TRBV7-2, the J gene TRBJ2-1; D gene unclear. The germline CDR1 and CDR2 sequences are SGHTA and FQGNSA. V was shortened by 5 bases and J by 7 bases, with 15 bases between the two germline ends. This CDR3 spans 14 amino acids. CDR3: CASSNRMSANEQFF. CDR3 in DNA: TGTGCCAGCAGCAATCGAATGTCAGCAAATGAGCAGTTCTTC.

V gene TRBV4-3 combines with J gene TRBJ2-1, with TRBD1 identical over 10 bases. V lost 3 bases and J lost 2; bases outside the gene matches: 4. The CDR3 extends over 16 amino acids. Germline CDR1 and CDR2: LGHNA and YSLEER. This CDR3 reads CASSQATGGTYNEQFF. In nucleotides, the CDR3 is TGCGCCAGCAGCCAGGCGACAGGGGGCACCTACAATGAGCAGTTCTTC.

The chain joins TRBV29-1 to TRBJ2-1; perhaps TRBD1 as D (5 bases). V gave up 1 base and J gave up 10 bases, with 14 bases separating them. Germline-derived CDR1 and CDR2 are SQVTM and ANQGSEA. This CDR3 is 13 amino acids long. CDR3 in DNA: TGCAGCGTTGAAGGATTAGGGGCCTTCGAGCAGTTCTTC. This codes for CSVEGLGAFEQFF.

V gene TRBV6-5 combines with J gene TRBJ2-3, with D possibly matching TRBD2 (7 bases). V was pared by 2 bases and J by 1 base, with 13 bases between. CDR1 MNHEY and CDR2 SVGAGI come from the germline V gene. The length of the CDR3 is 16 residues. The CDR3 DNA reads as TGTGCCAGCAGTTACGCGGGGGCGAGGGGCACAGATACGCAGTATTTT. It codes for CASSYAGARGTDTQYF.

J is TRBJ2-1 and V is TRBV2, with no clear D. CDR3 length: 15 residues. Trimming cost V 7 bases and J 4 bases, with 17 bases left between them. Germline assignment: CDR1 SNHLY and CDR2 FYNNEI. DNA of the CDR3: TGTGCCAGCAAATTTGGCGATCTTATATACAATGAGCAGTTCTTC. Translation: CASKFGDLIYNEQFF.

This clone was recorded at least ten times. This chain joins TRBV18 and TRBJ1-2; a possible D gene is TRBD1 (5 bases). Germline CDR1 and CDR2: KGHSH and LQKENI. V lost 3 bases and J 7 bases, leaving 9 bases between the germline ends. The CDR3 loop spans 12 amino acids. The chain's CDR3 is CASSPSQGGYTF. CDR3 coding DNA: TGTGCCAGCTCACCGTCCCAGGGTGGCTACACCTTC.

The chain combines TRBV29-1 with TRBJ2-2; D ambiguous. Trimming took 4 bases from V and 3 from J, leaving 12 bases between them. The CDR3 totals 14 residues. Germline CDR1 is SQVTM and CDR2 is ANQGSEA. Here the CDR3 DNA reads TGCAGCGTTGCGTTAGGGTGGGACACCGGGGAGCTGTTTTTT. This encodes CSVALGWDTGELFF.

The chain is built from TRBV5-4 and TRBJ2-7; possibly TRBD2 for D (6 bases). This CDR3 is 15 amino acids long. V was trimmed by 3 bases and J by 5 bases, leaving 18 bases between them. Germline CDR1 SGHNT, CDR2 YYREEE (reference sequence). The CDR3 spells CASSSASGSPHEQYF. For the CDR3, the DNA is TGTGCCAGCAGCTCCGCAAGCGGGTCCCCCCACGAGCAGTACTTC.

In its sample, this clone was seen once. The chain recombines TRBV18 with TRBJ2-2; D might be TRBD1 or TRBD2, each matching 5 bases. This CDR3 is built from 15 residues. V dropped 1 base and J dropped 3 bases, with 9 bases sitting between them. Germline CDR1 is KGHSH and CDR2 is LQKENI. CDR3 coding DNA: TGTGCCAGCTCACCACGGCAGGGAGACACCGGGGAGCTGTTTTTT. Protein sequence: CASSPRQGDTGELFF.

The rearrangement links TRBV5-6 to TRBJ1-5, with D possibly matching TRBD1 (5 bases). Trimming left V 0 bases short and J 0 bases short, with 16 bases between. The CDR3 totals 18 residues. The germline V gene has CDR1 SGHDT and CDR2 YYEEEE. The CDR3 nucleotides read TGTGCCAGCAGCTTGGCCGGGACCGAATATTATAGCAATCAGCCCCAGCATTTT. Translated: CASSLAGTEYYSNQPQHF.

This sequence joins TRBV7-9 and TRBJ2-1; TRBD2 matches 9 bases. The CDR3 has 13 amino acids. The V and J ends lost 10 bases and 4 bases, in that order; junction bases with no gene match: 5. CDR1 and CDR2 (germline): SEHNR, FQNEAQ (reference sequence). DNA for the CDR3: TGTGCCACCGCGGGAGGGCAATACAATGAGCAGTTCTTC. It translates to CATAGGQYNEQFF.

The genes are TRBV6-5 and TRBJ1-1; a possible D gene is TRBD1 (5 bases). This CDR3 spans 11 amino acids. V lost 7 bases and J lost 9, with 12 bases in between. Per the germline V gene, CDR1 is MNHEY and CDR2 is SVGAGI. In DNA form, the CDR3 reads TGTGCCAGCACCCACGGGGCAAAAGCTTTCTTT. Its protein is CASTHGAKAFF.

This chain's CDR3 is CAWSFHGQGYANPKATQYF. The CDR3, as DNA: TGTGCCTGGAGTTTCCACGGACAGGGTTACGCAAACCCCAAAGCGACCCAGTACTTC. The V gene is TRBV30, the J gene TRBJ2-5, with 8 nucleotides matching TRBD1. V was pared by 2 bases and J by 7 bases, with 24 bases of the junction left unmatched. CDR1 and CDR2 (germline): GTSNPN, SVGIG (reference sequence). This CDR3 region has 19 residues. Combining the CDR3 with reference TRBV30 and TRBJ2-5 gives the whole variable domain SQTIHQWPATLVQPVGSPLSLECTVEGTSNPNLYWYRQAAGRGLQLLFYSVGIGQISSEVPQNLSASRPQDRQFILSSKKLLLSDSGFYLCAWSFHGQGYANPKATQYFGPGTRLLVL.

The rearrangement uses TRBV9 and TRBJ2-1; D is unresolved. The CDR3 is 16 residues long. Looked up from germline, CDR1 is SGDLS and CDR2 is YYNGEE. V was cut by 0 bases and J by 0 bases, with 10 bases left in between. In DNA, the CDR3 is TGTGCCAGCAGCGTAGATGCAGGTGGCTCCTACAATGAGCAGTTCTTC. This translates into CASSVDAGGSYNEQFF.

Only a few counts were recorded for this clone. The chain is built from TRBV21-1 and TRBJ2-7. TRBV21-1 corresponds to a pseudogene. The length of the CDR3 is 10 residues. CDR3 loop: CASSDGNRVF. The CDR3 DNA follows: TGTGCCAGCAGCGATGGGAATCGGGTCTTC.